Below are 8 T cell receptor beta chains sequenced from a single sample in a study of technical replicates of blood from several donors. Clones were sequenced by immunoSEQ multiplex PCR, and TCRdb holds only the in-frame ones, with some missing. The table records about 9,400 clones, 91% of them present only once. The sample comprised PBMCs. These receptors were taken from a human donor in good health.

The rearrangement joins TRBV7-9 to TRBJ2-2, with 9 bases lining up with TRBD2. The CDR3 runs 17 residues. Trimming removed 5 bases from V and 4 bases from J; junction bases left unmatched: 11. Germline V gene sequence: CDR1 SEHNR, CDR2 FQNEAQ (reference sequence). The CDR3 nucleotides read TGTGCCAGCAGCCCCCTCGGTAGCGGGAGCGGCACCGGGGAGCTGTTTTTT. Residues: CASSPLGSGSGTGELFF. Full variable domain (remainder filled in from reference TRBV7-9 and TRBJ2-2): DTGVSQNPRHKITKRGQNVTFRCDPISEHNRLYWYRQTLGQGPEFLTYFQNEAQLEKSRLLSDRFSAERPKGSFSTLEIQRTEQGDSAMYLCASSPLGSGSGTGELFFGEGSRLTVL.

This clone was seen only a few times. The chain carries TRBV7-3 and TRBJ1-1; D is undetermined. This CDR3 is 14 amino acids long. CDR1 and CDR2 from the germline V gene are SGHTA and FQGTGA. V lost 0 bases and J lost 1, with 6 bases in between. The CDR3 DNA follows: TGTGCCAGCAGCTTAACTGGGCAGAACACTGAAGCTTTCTTT. This translates into CASSLTGQNTEAFF.

The CDR3 DNA is TGTGCCAGCAGCGCCGGGACTAGCGGGAGCCCAGAGACCCAGTACTTC. This translates into CASSAGTSGSPETQYF. The rearrangement uses TRBV9 and TRBJ2-5, with 14 bases matching TRBD2. CDR1 and CDR2 (germline): SGDLS, YYNGEE. The CDR3 covers 16 residues. V gave up 3 bases and J gave up 4 bases; unmatched junction bases: 5. Full variable domain (outside the CDR3, taken from reference TRBV9 and TRBJ2-5): DSGVTQTPKHLITATGQRVTLRCSPRSGDLSVYWYQQSLDQGLQFLIQYYNGEERAKGNILERFSAQQFPDLHSELNLSSLELGDSALYFCASSAGTSGSPETQYFGPGTRLLVL.

The chain has TRBV18 and TRBJ1-1; no firm D call. Germline CDR1 is KGHSH and CDR2 is LQKENI. V lost 0 bases, J lost 3 bases, and 5 bases lay in between. CDR3 size: 13 residues. CDR3 nucleotide sequence: TGTGCCAGCTCACCACCTGGAGACACTGAAGCTTTCTTT. This gives the protein CASSPPGDTEAFF.

The CDR3 sequence: CASSLAQFAEIIRYNEQFF. CDR3 DNA: TGCGCCAGCAGCTTGGCCCAGTTTGCAGAAATAATCCGATACAATGAGCAGTTCTTC. This sequence joins TRBV5-1 and TRBJ2-1, with D unresolved. This CDR3 is built from 19 residues. Germline loops: CDR1 SGHRS, CDR2 YFSETQ. Deletions cut 0 bases from V and 4 bases from J, with 23 bases between.

The rearrangement uses TRBV5-1 and TRBJ2-1; a weak D match, TRBD2 (5 bases). Germline V gene sequence: CDR1 SGHRS, CDR2 YFSETQ. Trimming left V 0 bases short and J 7 bases short, with 11 bases between. The CDR3 has 14 amino acids. CDR3 region: CASSLEALANEQFF. The CDR3 DNA is TGCGCCAGCAGCTTGGAGGCCTTAGCGAATGAGCAGTTCTTC.

This chain joins TRBV7-9 and TRBJ2-2; TRBD2 matches at 8 bases. Trimming took 3 bases from V and 5 from J; bases not matched to a gene: 2. The CDR3 is 14 amino acids. Germline V gene sequence: CDR1 SEHNR, CDR2 FQNEAQ (reference sequence). The DNA of the CDR3 is TGTGCCAGCAGCTTGGGACTAGTAACCGGGGAGCTGTTTTTT. Amino acids: CASSLGLVTGELFF.

V usage is TRBV7-2 and J usage is TRBJ1-3; D possibly corresponds to TRBD1 (6 bases). Germline V gene data show CDR1 as SGHTA and CDR2 as FQGNSA. V was cut by 4 bases and J by 4 bases, with 11 bases left in between. This CDR3 has 14 amino acids. CDR3 DNA sequence: TGTGCCAGCAGCTCACAGGGAGTAGGAAACACCATATATTTT. The encoded protein is CASSSQGVGNTIYF.